This record covers a single TCR beta chain. Its antigen is not known. Germline values: CDR1 SGHTA, CDR2 FQGNSA. The CDR3 length is 12 residues. The entry originates in a study of monozygotic twins with inflammatory bowel disease. Findings and limits, study-wide: Patients with IBD had less TCRbeta diversity (inverse Simpson) than their healthy co-twins.

The study subjected TCRalpha and TCRbeta cDNA to two nested PCRs of approximately 17 and 9 cycles. TCRdb reprocessed the 5' RACE reads, with one entry per CDR3 protein and no DNA. This table holds about 160,000 distinct CDR3 sequences. This receptor was obtained from a human donor with ulcerative colitis or Crohn's disease, or a healthy co-twin of an affected twin (not recorded which). The sample consisted of blood. The rearrangement joins TRBV7-2 to TRBJ2-1; absent DNA, TCRdb's TRBD1 call cannot be checked. CDR3 region: CASTPGVNEQFF.